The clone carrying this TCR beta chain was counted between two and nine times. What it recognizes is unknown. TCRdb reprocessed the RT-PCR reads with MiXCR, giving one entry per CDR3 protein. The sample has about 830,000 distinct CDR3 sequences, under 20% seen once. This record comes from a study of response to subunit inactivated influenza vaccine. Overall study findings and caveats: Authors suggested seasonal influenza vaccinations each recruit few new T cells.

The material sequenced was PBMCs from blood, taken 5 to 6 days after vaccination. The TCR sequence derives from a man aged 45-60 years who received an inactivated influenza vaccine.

Here the CDR3 DNA reads TGCAGCGCAAGGACAGGATTTAATGAAAAACTGTTTTTT. This encodes CSARTGFNEKLFF. V and J are TRBV29-1 and TRBJ1-4; 7 nucleotides agree with TRBD1. The CDR3 consists of 13 residues. V shed 7 bases and J 4 bases; nucleotides not matched to a gene: 6. Per the germline V gene, CDR1 is SQVTM and CDR2 is ANQGSEA.